This T cell receptor (beta chain) was sequenced in a study of T cell repertoires in cytomegalovirus infection. About the study: As its CMV epitopes, the study selected recently identified HLA-C-restricted and well-studied HLA-B-restricted targets. The public TCR beta signatures pointed to both CMV infection and matching HLA type. The study, taken as a whole, reports: CMV-specific TCR beta clonotypes restricted by HLA-C were the ones dominating the ex vivo response. CMV carriers with the relevant HLA were identified by cumulative public TCR beta family frequency.

Points on this clonotype: Its antigen is unknown.

This CDR3 contains 15 residues. V lost 5 bases and J lost 5, with 15 bases in between. CDR1 is SGHTA and CDR2 is FQGNSA in the germline V gene. TCRdb re-analysed the reads in MiXCR, keeping a single row per CDR3 protein. The sample includes a few hundred thousand distinct CDR3 sequences, about 35% of them seen just once. The specimen was cultured PBMCs, collected from culture after CMV antigen stimulation. This chain links TRBV7-2 with TRBJ2-2, with D possibly being TRBD2 (6 bases). The receptor was derived from a human donor in good health (CMV status not recorded). Some clones in this sample may be carry-over from other donors' samples. CDR3 loop: CASSATGTSTGELFF. The DNA of the CDR3 is TGTGCCAGCAGCGCCACCGGGACTTCAACCGGGGAGCTGTTTTTT.